A single sample is the source of the 22 T cell receptor beta chains below, sequenced in a study of blood T cell repertoires in COVID-19. The repertoire was sequenced with immunoSEQ multiplex PCR; TCRdb's copy has only in-frame clones and lacks some. Of a few hundred thousand clones in the sample, around 92% are singletons; the top ten hold 5% to 7.5%. Sample: peripheral blood. The source is a man younger than 35 who had recovered from COVID-19.

The chain recombines TRBV6-2 or TRBV6-3 with TRBJ1-4, with TRBD1 matching over 7 bases. This CDR3 comprises 15 residues. The J segment lost 7 bases and the V segment lost 5 bases, leaving 10 bases of the junction unmatched. Germline values: CDR1 MNHEY, CDR2 SVGEGT. The CDR3 sequence is CASSDPQGGVEKLFF. CDR3 in DNA: TGTGCCAGCAGTGACCCTCAGGGGGGAGTTGAAAAACTGTTTTTT.

The sample holds one count of this clone. The chain has TRBV5-8 and TRBJ1-1, with TRBD1 identical over 9 bases. This CDR3 comprises 16 residues. Trimming at V came to 0 bases and at J to 1 base, leaving 4 bases not matched to a gene. In germline, CDR1 is SGHTS, CDR2 YDEGEE. The DNA of the CDR3 is TGTGCCAGCAGCTTGGAACAGGGGGCGCGGAACACTGAAGCTTTCTTT. Its translation is CASSLEQGARNTEAFF.

The chain combines TRBV2 with TRBJ1-5; no clear D. Trimming removed 5 bases from V and 7 bases from J, with 12 bases in between. CDR1 is SNHLY and CDR2 is FYNNEI in the germline V gene. This CDR3 has 13 residues. In DNA, the CDR3 is TGTGCCAGCAGTCCCACGGGAGGGCAGCCCCAGCATTTT. Translated: CASSPTGGQPQHF.

This clone was seen a single time. The chain links TRBV4-2 to TRBJ1-1; D is possibly TRBD1 (5 bases). Germline V gene sequence: CDR1 LGHNA, CDR2 YNFKEQ. The CDR3 is 15 amino acids. The ends were cut back, 2 bases at V and 0 bases at J, with 10 bases in the middle. The CDR3 coding sequence is TGTGCCAGCAGCCAACCGACAGATATGAACACTGAAGCTTTCTTT. It encodes CASSQPTDMNTEAFF.

Here the CDR3 DNA reads TGTGCCACCCTAGCCCAGGGAGGAGGCAATCAGCCCCAGCATTTT. Translating gives CATLAQGGGNQPQHF. The chain couples TRBV19 to TRBJ1-5; a possible D gene is TRBD1 (5 bases). Germline V gene sequence: CDR1 LNHDA, CDR2 SQIVND (reference sequence). Trimming shortened V by 10 bases and J by 2 bases, and 18 bases separated the two germline ends. The length of the CDR3 is 15 residues.

In DNA form, the CDR3 reads TGTGCCAGTAGTACCGGGACAGCGGTTTCACCCCTCCACTTT. Translated, it gives CASSTGTAVSPLHF. The V and J genes are TRBV19 and TRBJ1-6; the match to TRBD1 covers 7 bases. V gave up 4 bases and J gave up 9 bases; unmatched junction bases: 6. The length of the CDR3 is 14 residues. Germline loops: CDR1 LNHDA, CDR2 SQIVND (reference sequence). The full variable domain, in which reference TRBV19 and TRBJ1-6 provide the parts outside the CDR3, is DGGITQSPKYLFRKEGQNVTLSCEQNLNHDAMYWYRQDPGQGLRLIYYSQIVNDFQKGDIAEGYSVSREKKESFPLTVTSAQKNPTAFYLCASSTGTAVSPLHFGNGTRLTVT.

This sequence joins TRBV3-1 (or the pseudogene TRBV3-2) and TRBJ2-1; possible D gene TRBD1, 6 bases. The CDR3 has 16 residues. The V gene lost 1 base and the J gene lost 4 bases, with 14 bases spanning the gap. The germline V gene encodes CDR1 LGHDT and CDR2 YNNKEL (reference sequence). CDR3 nucleotides: TGTGCCAGCAGCCAAGGGGGACAAGGACCGTACAATGAGCAGTTCTTC. It codes for CASSQGGQGPYNEQFF.

The V and J genes are TRBV5-1 and TRBJ2-7; 8 bases are a match to TRBD1. There are 13 residues in the CDR3. Germline-derived CDR1 and CDR2 are SGHRS and YFSETQ. The V segment lost 3 bases and the J segment 3 bases; nucleotides outside the gene matches: 2. DNA for the CDR3: TGCGCCAGCAGCTCCGGACAGGGCTACGAGCAGTACTTC. Protein: CASSSGQGYEQYF.

The chain employs TRBV7-9 and TRBJ2-7; tentatively, D is TRBD1 (5 bases). Germline V CDR1 and CDR2: SEHNR, FQNEAQ (reference sequence). Trimming removed 3 bases at V and 4 bases at J, with 16 bases between. The length of the CDR3 is 15 residues. The CDR3 DNA is TGTGCCAGCAGCTTCGGGTCTCAGGGATTTTACGAGCAGTACTTC. Translated: CASSFGSQGFYEQYF.

The table lists this clone with a few counts. The gene calls are TRBV5-1 and TRBJ1-6; tentatively, D is TRBD1 (5 bases). Per the germline V gene, CDR1 is SGHRS and CDR2 is YFSETQ. The CDR3 is made up of 15 amino acids. Trimming stripped 0 bases from V and 8 bases from J, with 12 bases between. CDR3 nucleotide sequence: TGCGCCAGCAGCTTGGCCGGGCAGGGTTATTCACCCCTCCACTTT. Translated, it gives CASSLAGQGYSPLHF.

This chain uses TRBV6-1 with TRBJ2-2; 10 bases align to TRBD2. The germline gives CDR1 MNHNS, CDR2 SASEGT. This CDR3 comprises 16 residues. The J segment lost 9 bases and the V segment lost 4 bases, leaving 11 bases of the junction unmatched. CDR3: CASSGRLAGVRRELFF. The CDR3 DNA sequence: TGTGCCAGCAGTGGGCGGCTAGCGGGGGTAAGGAGGGAGCTGTTTTTT.

This chain connects TRBV7-9 to TRBJ1-1; 7 bases fit TRBD1. There are 14 residues in the CDR3. Germline-derived CDR1 and CDR2 are SEHNR and FQNEAQ (reference sequence). Trimming removed 7 bases from V and 1 base from J; junction bases left unmatched: 6. This CDR3 is CASTTGTENTEAFF. Here the CDR3 DNA reads TGTGCCAGCACCACCGGGACAGAGAACACTGAAGCTTTCTTT.

The chain joins TRBV7-9 to TRBJ2-7, with 8 nucleotides matching TRBD1. V gave up 1 base and J gave up 1 base; unmatched junction bases: 6. The germline CDR1 and CDR2 sequences are SEHNR and FQNEAQ (reference sequence). This CDR3 comprises 16 residues. The CDR3 loop is CASSLVGQANSYEQYF. DNA for the CDR3: TGTGCCAGCAGCTTAGTGGGACAGGCAAATTCCTACGAGCAGTACTTC. Supplemented by reference TRBV7-9 and TRBJ2-7, the full variable domain reads DTGVSQNPRHKITKRGQNVTFRCDPISEHNRLYWYRQTLGQGPEFLTYFQNEAQLEKSRLLSDRFSAERPKGSFSTLEIQRTEQGDSAMYLCASSLVGQANSYEQYFGPGTRLTVT.

The chain has TRBV5-5 and TRBJ1-1; D is unclear. Germline lookup yields CDR1 SGHKS and CDR2 YYEKEE (reference sequence). Trimming removed 3 bases at V and 4 bases at J, with 10 bases between. The CDR3 contains 13 residues. The CDR3 region has the DNA TGTGCCAGCAGCTACCTACGTAGCACTGAAGCTTTCTTT. This encodes CASSYLRSTEAFF.

The chain has TRBV5-1 and TRBJ2-7; 10 bases are shared with TRBD1. Germline V gives CDR1 SGHRS, CDR2 YFSETQ. Trimming removed 1 base from V and 5 bases from J; junction bases left unmatched: 6. The length of the CDR3 is 15 residues. The CDR3: CASSLTGTGVHEQYF. The CDR3 DNA reads as TGCGCCAGCAGCTTGACCGGGACAGGGGTCCACGAGCAGTACTTC.

The chain joins TRBV27 to TRBJ1-1; 9 bases are a match to TRBD1. Germline V gives CDR1 MNHEY, CDR2 SMNVEV (reference sequence). This CDR3 has 13 residues. V was pared by 4 bases and J by 10 bases, with 7 bases of the junction left unmatched. Here the CDR3 reads CASSSTGGNGAFF. The CDR3 nucleotides are TGTGCCAGCAGTTCCACAGGGGGCAATGGAGCTTTCTTT.

This chain joins TRBV6-5 and TRBJ2-5; tentatively, D is TRBD2 (6 bases). Per the germline V gene, CDR1 is MNHEY and CDR2 is SVGAGI. The V gene lost 6 bases and the J gene lost 5 bases, with 19 bases spanning the gap. This CDR3 is built from 15 residues. The CDR3 loop is CASSTPGPGRETQYF. CDR3 coding DNA: TGTGCCAGCAGCACTCCGGGACCAGGGAGGGAGACCCAGTACTTC.

V usage is TRBV29-1 and J usage is TRBJ2-5, with D perhaps matching TRBD1 (7 bases). Germline V gene sequence: CDR1 SQVTM, CDR2 ANQGSEA. Trimming removed 8 bases at V and 5 bases at J, with 18 bases between. This CDR3 has 13 amino acids. CDR3 protein: CSIRTGGGETQYF. Written as DNA, the CDR3 is TGCAGCATCCGGACAGGAGGGGGGGAGACCCAGTACTTC.

The CDR3 here is CAICSRATDTQYF. The CDR3 DNA reads TGTGCCATCTGTTCCAGGGCCACAGATACGCAGTATTTT. The chain couples TRBV10-3 to TRBJ2-3, with D tentatively TRBD1 (5 bases). Germline CDR1 ENHRY, CDR2 SYGVKD. Trimming stripped 8 bases from V and 2 bases from J, with 11 bases between. The CDR3 is made up of 13 amino acids.

The rearrangement joins TRBV19 to TRBJ1-2, with 10 positions matching TRBD1. The V gene's germline CDR1 is LNHDA and CDR2 SQIVND (reference sequence). The junction had 6 bases not matched to a gene; V was cut back by 4 bases and J by 7 bases. This CDR3 has 14 residues. In DNA, the CDR3 is TGTGCCAGTAGTACGACAGGGGGCAAGGGTGGCTACACCTTC. Translation: CASSTTGGKGGYTF.

Note on this clone: The same CDR3 can be traced to other DNA sequences in this sample. The gene calls are TRBV6-1 and TRBJ1-1, with D unresolved. This CDR3 spans 14 amino acids. Germline CDR1 and CDR2: MNHNS and SASEGT. The germline V and J ends were trimmed by 2 bases and 0 bases, with 7 bases remaining between them. CDR3 protein: CASSEYRVNTEAFF. In nucleotides, the CDR3 is TGTGCCAGCAGTGAATATAGAGTGAACACTGAAGCTTTCTTT.

This chain links TRBV27 with TRBJ2-7; TRBD2 agrees at 10 bases. After removal of 5 bases from V and 4 bases from J, the junction contained 5 bases not matched to a gene. The CDR3 extends over 14 amino acids. The V gene's germline CDR1 is MNHEY and CDR2 SMNVEV (reference sequence). The CDR3: CASSISGGAYEQYF. CDR3 nucleotides: TGTGCCAGCAGTATAAGCGGGGGGGCTTACGAGCAGTACTTC.